The 12 T cell receptor beta chains in this list originate from one sample, sequenced in a study of blood T cell repertoires in COVID-19. Sequenced by immunoSEQ multiplex PCR; TCRdb stores in-frame clones only, minus some. Of around 140,000 clones listed, roughly 84% are singletons. The sample comprised peripheral blood. Source of these receptors: an older woman with acute or convalescent COVID-19.

For the CDR3, the DNA is TGTGCCTGGAGCGATCGGACTTCAGGGAGGAATCAGCCCCAGCATTTT. This gives the protein CAWSDRTSGRNQPQHF. The J gene is TRBJ1-5, the V gene TRBV30; D perhaps matches TRBD1 (5 bases). This CDR3 comprises 16 residues. Germline V CDR1 and CDR2: GTSNPN, SVGIG (reference sequence). V was pared by 3 bases and J by 4 bases, with 19 bases between.

The chain links TRBV3-1 (or the pseudogene TRBV3-2) to TRBJ2-5; TRBD2 matches at 12 bases. The CDR3 length is 16 residues. CDR1 and CDR2 from the germline V gene are LGHDT and YNNKEL (reference sequence). V was pared by 4 bases and J by 4 bases, with 7 bases of the junction left unmatched. CDR3 residues: CASSRLAGGPGETQYF. CDR3 in DNA: TGTGCCAGCAGCCGTCTAGCGGGGGGGCCGGGAGAGACCCAGTACTTC.

The rearrangement uses TRBV21-1 and TRBJ2-7; TRBD1, the D gene given by the table, was not confirmed from the DNA. TRBV21-1 is a pseudogene segment. The CDR3 covers 15 residues. CDR3: CASSTRQGPSVEQYF. CDR3 nucleotide sequence: TGTGCCAGCAGCACCCGACAGGGGCCCTCTGTGGAGCAGTACTTC.

This rearrangement joins TRBV28 to TRBJ1-2; D is unresolved. With 6 bases removed from V and 2 bases from J, the gap between germline ends came to 10 bases. CDR1 and CDR2 from the germline V gene are MDHEN and SYDVKM. The CDR3 extends over 13 amino acids. Written as DNA, the CDR3 is TGTGCCAGCAGGGAGGGAATAAACTATGGCTACACCTTC. Translated, it gives CASREGINYGYTF.

In DNA form, the CDR3 reads TGTGCCAGTAGCGAATATCTTGGGTCTAGCGGGTACAATGAGCAGTTCTTC. Translation: CASSEYLGSSGYNEQFF. This chain joins TRBV19 and TRBJ2-1; the match to TRBD2 covers 8 bases. CDR3 length equals 17 residues. CDR1 and CDR2 (germline): LNHDA, SQIVND (reference sequence). V lost 6 bases, J lost 4 bases, and 14 bases stayed unmatched.

The DNA for the CDR3 is TGTGCCAGCAGCAAGACAGGGGTTGGGGTAGGGAACACTGAAGCTTTCTTT. This sequence encodes CASSKTGVGVGNTEAFF. V and J are TRBV7-2 and TRBJ1-1; the match to TRBD1 covers 8 bases. CDR1 is SGHTA and CDR2 is FQGNSA in the germline V gene. CDR3 length: 17 residues. V shed 5 bases and J 1 base; nucleotides not matched to a gene: 12. Together with reference TRBV7-2 and TRBJ1-1, the CDR3 gives the full variable domain: GAGVSQSPSNKVTEKGKDVELRCDPISGHTALYWYRQSLGQGLEFLIYFQGNSAPDKSGLPSDRFSAERTGGSVSTLTIQRTQQEDSAVYLCASSKTGVGVGNTEAFFGQGTRLTVV.

The CDR3 loop reads CASRTSGGFGELFF. In nucleotides, the CDR3 is TGTGCCAGCAGGACTAGCGGGGGGTTCGGGGAGCTGTTTTTT. This sequence joins TRBV2 and TRBJ2-2; 13 positions match TRBD2. Germline assignment: CDR1 SNHLY and CDR2 FYNNEI. The trim removed 6 bases at V and 7 bases at J, leaving 2 bases unmatched. The CDR3 consists of 14 residues.

The J gene is TRBJ2-7, the V gene TRBV7-9; TRBD1 is a possible D gene (5 bases). The CDR3 covers 14 residues. Per germline, CDR1 SEHNR and CDR2 FQNEAQ (reference sequence). The germline V and J ends were trimmed by 5 bases and 4 bases, with 15 bases remaining between them. The CDR3 region is CASSPIGREYEQYF. The CDR3 DNA follows: TGTGCCAGCAGCCCGATAGGCAGGGAATACGAGCAGTACTTC.

The J gene is TRBJ2-1, the V gene TRBV9, with D unclear. Trimming took off 3 bases at V and 3 bases at J, with 7 bases between the two ends. The CDR3 is 13 amino acids. The germline gives CDR1 SGDLS, CDR2 YYNGEE. Here the CDR3 reads CASSGTYYNEQFF. The CDR3 nucleotides read TGTGCCAGCAGCGGAACTTACTACAATGAGCAGTTCTTC.

The chain links TRBV20-1 to TRBJ2-5; weak D call: TRBD2 (5 bases). Germline loops: CDR1 DFQATT, CDR2 SNEGSKA (reference sequence). Trimming took 3 bases from V and 2 from J, leaving 10 bases between them. This CDR3 contains 13 residues. The CDR3 bases are TGCAGTGCTAGTGGACTGCGACAAGAGACCCAGTACTTC. Protein: CSASGLRQETQYF.

V usage is TRBV7-9 and J usage is TRBJ2-1; TRBD2 matches 7 bases. CDR3 length: 16 residues. Germline CDR1 and CDR2: SEHNR and FQNEAQ (reference sequence). The V and J ends lost 4 bases and 3 bases, in that order; junction bases with no gene match: 9. The DNA for the CDR3 is TGTGCCAGCAGCTCTAGGGGAGGGACTATCTACAATGAGCAGTTCTTC. Its translation: CASSSRGGTIYNEQFF.

This chain connects TRBV9 to TRBJ2-5; D not certain. This CDR3 is 13 amino acids long. CDR1 and CDR2 from the germline V gene are SGDLS and YYNGEE. V lost 0 bases to trimming and J lost 4 bases, with 7 bases between them. The CDR3 protein is CASSVGPGETQYF. CDR3 sequence (DNA): TGTGCCAGCAGCGTAGGGCCGGGAGAGACCCAGTACTTC.